The following is a T cell receptor (beta chain) sequence with its context. Its antigen is still unknown. There are no base qualities to consult, and no much larger clone falls within one base. This sample was included in a study of blood T cell repertoires in COVID-19 (dated by TCRdb to the early 2020s). Notes on the research overall: Samples covering the acute and convalescent phases of COVID-19 were provided by collaborators in the United States, Italy and Spain. The material from the prospective study consisted of cDNA or gDNA derived from T cells, B-cell-depleted T cells, or PBMCs. Deeply sampled blood TCRbeta repertoires from subjects exposed to, actively infected with, or recovered from COVID-19 were included in the dataset. The repertoires were released in a freely available public database meant as a resource for research on the immune response to SARS-CoV-2. The samples were drawn from two sources: the first 160 participants of the ongoing ImmuneRACE study, and 1,200 or so subjects contributed by 6 global collaborators. Sample metadata almost always included a de-identified subject ID, COVID-19 status, age in years and sex. Where available, HLA class I and class II types were taken from metadata supplied by the sample provider and were not determined by assay-based typing. Study-wide findings and limitations: The quantity of clinical and demographic metadata differed by source and by participant and was supplied without curation.

The collaborating institutions used their own protocols to collect whole blood in K2EDTA tubes. For TCRbeta analysis, collaborators shipped samples as frozen whole blood, isolated PBMCs, or DNA extracted from either of those sample types. TCRbeta CDR3 regions were amplified from genomic DNA using the immunoSEQ Assay, a bias-controlled multiplex PCR. As for the original processing: The number of nucleated cells in each sample was estimated by amplification of reference gene primers within the assay. To quantify the absolute abundance of each unique TCRbeta CDR3 rearrangement, sequence reads were collapsed and filtered. For each sample, productive Simpson clonality was calculated by taking the square root of Simpson's diversity index across productive rearrangements. The source is immuneACCESS, and TCRdb retained only in-frame sequences with V and J called. Part of the clones is not carried over; for the studies checked, unresolved V genes explain less than half of this, and the remainder is unexplained. For V, J and clone size, that table is used; D and trimming come from the DNA. Across this sample there are approximately 70,000 clones, with almost 90% seen only once. Over 2% of the sample is in the top ten clones.

This TCR was recovered from a human donor in a cohort sampled during active COVID-19. What was sequenced was peripheral blood.

The nucleotide sequence reads TGTGCCAGCAGCTCCTCGGGGGGGACCAGCACAGATACGCAGTATTTT. It encodes CASSSSGGTSTDTQYF. The chain links TRBV7-2 with TRBJ2-3; 8 of the junction bases match TRBD2. Germline trimming amounts to 4 bases on V and 0 bases on J, with 6 as the count of junction bases outside the gene matches. The germline V gene specifies SGHTA as CDR1 and FQGNSA as CDR2. Including the terminal cysteine and phenylalanine, the CDR3 comprises 16 residues. Just the 48-base CDR3 DNA is kept, in frame starting at base 1.